Listed below are T cell receptor beta chains from one sample, sequenced in a study of T-cell memory formation after mild COVID-19. TCRdb re-derived calls from the 5' RACE reads in MiXCR, one entry per CDR3 protein. The data contain about 270,000 distinct CDR3 sequences, approximately 18% of them singletons. Specimen: PBMCs or a T cell subset sorted from them (not recorded which). The source of these receptors is a young man who had mild COVID-19 (a few samples of this study predate the infection). Cell type and time point are not known. Each CDR3 is given with its conserved first and last residue. Each record gives: CDR3 length, D gene, clone size, J gene, V gene, CDR3 DNA, CDR3 protein. A D gene is named only where the DNA matches it firmly. Clone size is given for some rows only: seen once, a few or many times, or a class if the clone is expanded.

14 NA NA TRBJ2-7 TRBV5-1 TGCGCCAGCAGCTTGGCTGGGGCGCCCCTCGAGCAGTACTTC CASSLAGAPLEQYF
15 NA NA TRBJ1-4 TRBV9 TGTGCCAGCAGCGCCCATAGTGCAACTAATGAAAAACTGTTTTTT CASSAHSATNEKLFF
14 TRBD1 NA TRBJ1-5 TRBV2 TGTGCCAGCAGGATTGGACAGGGGCATCAGCCCCAGCATTTT CASRIGQGHQPQHF
16 TRBD2 NA TRBJ2-1 TRBV15 TGTGCCACCAGCAGAGTAGCGGGGGGGGGTGACAATGAGCAGTTCTTC CATSRVAGGGDNEQFF
13 TRBD2 many TRBJ2-1 TRBV7-9 TGTGCCAGCAGCCCCAGCGGGAACAATGAGCAGTTCTTC CASSPSGNNEQFF
12 TRBD1 many TRBJ1-2 TRBV29-1 TGCAGCGTTGGGGACAGAAACTATGGCTACACCTTC CSVGDRNYGYTF
13 NA few TRBJ1-2 TRBV5-1 TGCGCCAGCAGTCTGGGAACTGCCTCCAACTACACCTTC CASSLGTASNYTF
13 TRBD1 few TRBJ1-1 TRBV18 TGTGCCAGCTCACCCGACAGGGGCGAGTTGGCTTTCTTT CASSPDRGELAFF
13 NA few TRBJ2-5 TRBV12-3/TRBV12-4 TGTGCCAGCGGAAACAGCGCCCAAGAGACCCAGTACTTC CASGNSAQETQYF
15 NA NA TRBJ2-3 TRBV11-2 TGTGCCAGCAGCTTAATCCAGGGACCCACAGATACGCAGTATTTT CASSLIQGPTDTQYF
16 TRBD1 NA TRBJ2-2 TRBV5-1 TGCGCCAGCAGCCAAGGACAGGGGGCGAACACCGGGGAGCTGTTTTTT CASSQGQGANTGELFF
16 NA NA TRBJ1-2 TRBV30 TGTGCCTGGAGCATTATATCGGGACTCTCCACGTATGGCTACACCTTC CAWSIISGLSTYGYTF
14 NA NA TRBJ2-5 TRBV6-6 TGTGCCAGCAGTTTTCCGGTTTCCGAAGAGACCCAGTACTTC CASSFPVSEETQYF
17 NA NA TRBJ2-2 TRBV12-3/TRBV12-4 TGTGCCAGCAGTTTAGGGGCAAGCAGGGGAAACACCGGGGAGCTGTTTTTT CASSLGASRGNTGELFF
15 NA NA TRBJ2-3 TRBV4-1 TGCGCCAGCAGCCAGGCGGGGCCCTCCACAGATACGCAGTATTTT CASSQAGPSTDTQYF
16 TRBD2 many TRBJ2-1 TRBV5-1 TGCGCCAGCAGCTCGAACAGCGGGGGGGCAGGGAATGAGCAGTTCTTC CASSSNSGGAGNEQFF
15 NA few TRBJ1-2 TRBV18 TGTGCCAGCTCACCACAGTTGGGGACTAACTATGGCTACACCTTC CASSPQLGTNYGYTF
19 TRBD1 many TRBJ1-4 TRBV6-4 TGTGCCAGCAGTGACTCTTGGACAGGGTGGTCCGCAACTAATGAAAAACTGTTTTTT CASSDSWTGWSATNEKLFF
15 TRBD1 NA TRBJ1-6 TRBV2 TGTGCCAGCAGTGATATCAGGGGGCAGCGGTCACCCCTCCACTTT CASSDIRGQRSPLHF
14 TRBD1 NA TRBJ2-5 TRBV6-2/TRBV6-3 TGTGCCAGCAGTTTGACAGGGCTCCAAGAGACCCAGTACTTC CASSLTGLQETQYF
13 NA NA TRBJ1-1 TRBV29-1 TGCAGCGTTGAAGACCTCGGCCAGGCGCGAGCTTTCTTT CSVEDLGQARAFF
13 NA many TRBJ2-5 TRBV6-6 TGTGCCAGCAGCTACAGGGAGGGAGAGACCCAGTACTTC CASSYREGETQYF
16 NA NA TRBJ1-5 TRBV5-1 TGCGCCAGCAGCTTGGGAACTGCGAATAGCAATCAGCCCCAGCATTTT CASSLGTANSNQPQHF
12 NA NA TRBJ1-5 TRBV24-1 TGTGCCACCAGTGAGGGGTATCAGCCCCAGCATTTT CATSEGYQPQHF
16 TRBD2 NA TRBJ2-1 TRBV5-1 TGCGCCAGCAGCCTGCCCGGGGGGGCCTCCTACAATGAGCAGTTCTTC CASSLPGGASYNEQFF
14 NA NA TRBJ1-2 TRBV6-6 TGTGCCAGCAGTTATGGGGGTTTTCCTGACGGCTACACCTTC CASSYGGFPDGYTF
14 TRBD1 many TRBJ1-1 TRBV18 TGTGCCAGCTCAGCCGGGACAGATAACACTGAAGCTTTCTTT CASSAGTDNTEAFF
13 NA NA TRBJ1-2 TRBV24-1 TGTGCCACCAGTGAGGACGGGTATTCGGACTACACCTTC CATSEDGYSDYTF
17 NA NA TRBJ1-1 TRBV4-1 TGCGCCAGCAGCCTTCATCGGTCGGGGCGGGGGAACACTGAAGCTTTCTTT CASSLHRSGRGNTEAFF
14 NA NA TRBJ1-1 TRBV4-1 TGCGCCAGCAGCCAAGAATCTGCTGCAACTGAAGCTTTCTTT CASSQESAATEAFF
14 TRBD1 NA TRBJ2-2 TRBV7-9 TGTGCCAGCAGCCCAACAGGGGTTGACGGGGAGCTGTTTTTT CASSPTGVDGELFF
14 NA few TRBJ2-2 TRBV20-1 TGCAGTGCTAGACAGGGAGCGAACACCGGGGAGCTGTTTTTT CSARQGANTGELFF
14 NA few TRBJ2-3 TRBV7-9 TGTGCCAGCAGCTTGGGGGGGACACCAGATACGCAGTATTTT CASSLGGTPDTQYF
15 NA few TRBJ2-1 TRBV11-3 TGTGCCAGCAGCTTATACTATGGCGGCCACAATGAGCAGTTCTTC CASSLYYGGHNEQFF